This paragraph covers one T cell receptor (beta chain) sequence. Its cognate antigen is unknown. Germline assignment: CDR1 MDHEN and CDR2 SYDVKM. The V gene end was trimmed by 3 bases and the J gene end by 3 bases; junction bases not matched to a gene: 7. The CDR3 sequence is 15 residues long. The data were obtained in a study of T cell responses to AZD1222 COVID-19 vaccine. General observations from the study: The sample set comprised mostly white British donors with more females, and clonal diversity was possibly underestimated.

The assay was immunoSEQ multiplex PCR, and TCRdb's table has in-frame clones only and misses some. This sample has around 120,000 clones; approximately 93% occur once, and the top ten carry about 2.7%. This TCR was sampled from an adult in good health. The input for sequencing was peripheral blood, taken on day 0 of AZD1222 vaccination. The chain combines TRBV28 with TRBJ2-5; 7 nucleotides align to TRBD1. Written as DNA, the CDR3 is TGTGCCAGCAGTTTCTCCGGGACAGCTAAAGAGACCCAGTACTTC. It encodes CASSFSGTAKETQYF.